This T cell receptor (beta chain) was recorded in a study of cytomegalovirus exposure and HLA in healthy donors. At the level of the study: Of all 360 or so donors who were genotyped, 70% to 85% belonged to the Caucasian-associated ancestry cluster.

Both 60 Vbeta primers and 13 Jbeta primers went into the PCR. The assay was immunoSEQ multiplex PCR, and TCRdb's table has in-frame clones only and misses some. The sample lists about 180,000 clones; 70% to 85% were seen once. Study observations and caveats: Overall, approximately 150 TCR beta chains were annotated as cytomegalovirus-associated. Some highly shared sequence variants likely arose as a pipeline artifact.

Germline V gene data show CDR1 as LNHDA and CDR2 as SQIVND (reference sequence). This CDR3 is built from 13 residues. As for this clone: As yet, its antigen is unknown.

This chain connects TRBV19 to TRBJ2-5, with 11 bases aligning to TRBD1. Matching the DNA end better, TRBJ2-7 makes the J call doubtful. This receptor was identified in an older woman in good health and CMV-seropositive. The sequenced material came from PBMCs. Here the CDR3 reads CASSGTGGYEQYF. The DNA of the CDR3 is TGTGCCAGTAGTGGGACAGGGGGCTACGAGCAGTACTTC.